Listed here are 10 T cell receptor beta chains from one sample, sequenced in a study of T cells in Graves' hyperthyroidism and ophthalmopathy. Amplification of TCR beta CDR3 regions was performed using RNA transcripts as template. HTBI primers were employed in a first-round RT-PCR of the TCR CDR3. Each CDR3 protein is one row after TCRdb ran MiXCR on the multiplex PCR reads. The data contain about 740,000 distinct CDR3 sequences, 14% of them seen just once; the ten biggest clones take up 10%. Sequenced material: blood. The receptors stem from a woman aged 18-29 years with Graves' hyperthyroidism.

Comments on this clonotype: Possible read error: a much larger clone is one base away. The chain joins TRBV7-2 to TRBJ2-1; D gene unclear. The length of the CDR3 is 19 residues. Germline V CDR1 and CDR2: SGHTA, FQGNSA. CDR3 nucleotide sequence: TGTGCCAGCAGCAACCCCGGCGGAAGGCCCCAGAGCTCCTGCAATGAGCAGTTCTTC. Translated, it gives CASSNPGGRPQSSCNEQFF.

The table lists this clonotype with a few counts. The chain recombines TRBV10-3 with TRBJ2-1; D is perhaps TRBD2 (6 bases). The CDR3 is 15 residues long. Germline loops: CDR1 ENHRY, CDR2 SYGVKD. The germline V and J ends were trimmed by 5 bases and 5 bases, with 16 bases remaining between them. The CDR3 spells CAISLTLATDNEQFF. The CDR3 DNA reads TGTGCCATCAGTTTAACTCTAGCGACGGACAATGAGCAGTTCTTC.

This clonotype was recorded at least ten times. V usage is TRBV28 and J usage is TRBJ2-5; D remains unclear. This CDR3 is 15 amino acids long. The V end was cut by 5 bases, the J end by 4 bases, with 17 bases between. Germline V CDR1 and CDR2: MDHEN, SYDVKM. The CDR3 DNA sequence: TGTGCCAGCAGTCCCCGGCTAGTTAAGTCAGAGACCCAGTACTTC. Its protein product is CASSPRLVKSETQYF.

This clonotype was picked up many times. The CDR3 DNA reads as TGTGCCAGCTCGGAGACGTACCTGAACACCGGGGAGCTGTTTTTT. Translated, it gives CASSETYLNTGELFF. The rearrangement joins TRBV18 to TRBJ2-2; D uncertain. This CDR3 is built from 15 residues. Germline CDR1 KGHSH, CDR2 LQKENI. V was clipped by 6 bases and J by 1 base, with 12 bases between them.

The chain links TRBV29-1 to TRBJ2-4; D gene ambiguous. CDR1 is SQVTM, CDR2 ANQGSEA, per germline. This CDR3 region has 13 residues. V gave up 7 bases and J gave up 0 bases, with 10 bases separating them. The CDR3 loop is CSAGPLAKNIQYF. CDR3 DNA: TGCAGCGCTGGACCACTAGCCAAAAACATTCAGTACTTC.

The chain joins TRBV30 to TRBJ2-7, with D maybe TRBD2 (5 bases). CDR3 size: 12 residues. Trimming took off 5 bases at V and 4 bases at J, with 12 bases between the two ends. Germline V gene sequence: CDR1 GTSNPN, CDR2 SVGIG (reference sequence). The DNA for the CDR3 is TGTGCCTGGGGAGGACTTTCATACGAGCAGTACTTC. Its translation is CAWGGLSYEQYF.

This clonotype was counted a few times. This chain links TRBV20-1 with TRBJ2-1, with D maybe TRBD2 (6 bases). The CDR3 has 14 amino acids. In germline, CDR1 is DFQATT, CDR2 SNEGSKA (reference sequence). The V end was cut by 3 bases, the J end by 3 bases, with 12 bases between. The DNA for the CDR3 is TGCAGTGCTAGGGCGCGGGAAAGCTACAATGAGCAGTTCTTC. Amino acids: CSARARESYNEQFF.

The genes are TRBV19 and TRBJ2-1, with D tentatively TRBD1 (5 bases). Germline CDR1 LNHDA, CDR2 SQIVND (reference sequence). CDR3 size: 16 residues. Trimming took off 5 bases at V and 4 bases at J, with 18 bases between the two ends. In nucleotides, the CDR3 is TGTGCCAGTAGTCCCCGGGCGGACAATGGGTACAATGAGCAGTTCTTC. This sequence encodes CASSPRADNGYNEQFF.

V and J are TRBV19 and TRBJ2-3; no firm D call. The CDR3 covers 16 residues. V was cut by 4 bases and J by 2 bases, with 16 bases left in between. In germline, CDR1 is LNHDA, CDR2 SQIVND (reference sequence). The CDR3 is CASSNLNRAFTDTQYF. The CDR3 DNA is TGTGCCAGTAGTAATCTTAACCGGGCCTTCACAGATACGCAGTATTTT.

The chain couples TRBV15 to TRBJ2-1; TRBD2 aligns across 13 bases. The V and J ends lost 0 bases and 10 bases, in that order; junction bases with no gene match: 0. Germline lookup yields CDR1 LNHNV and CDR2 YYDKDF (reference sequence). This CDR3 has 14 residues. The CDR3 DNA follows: TGTGCCACCAGCAGAGAGGGACTAGCGGGGGAGCAGTTCTTC. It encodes CATSREGLAGEQFF.